A selection of T cell receptor beta chains follows, all from one sample in a study of blood T cell repertoires in COVID-19. TCRdb keeps only in-frame clones here, not all; method: immunoSEQ multiplex PCR. The top ten clones hold approximately 12% of a sample with fewer than 450,000 clones, more than 70% of them seen once. The sequencing input was peripheral blood. The receptor set was obtained from a woman in her forties or fifties with COVID-19, enrolled during active disease. Each CDR3 is given with its conserved first and last residue. D genes are given only for firm matches. The size field is filled for only some rows; it gives once, few, many or a size class.

NA	once	TRBV19	TRBJ1-2	CASSTNRASYGYTF	TGTGCCAGTAGTACAAACAGGGCTTCATATGGCTACACCTTC
NA	few	TRBV30	TRBJ1-5	CAWSFGGGNQPQHF	TGTGCCTGGAGTTTTGGCGGGGGCAATCAGCCCCAGCATTTT
NA	once	TRBV30	TRBJ1-1	CAWLMGGWTEAFF	TGTGCCTGGTTAATGGGAGGGTGGACTGAAGCTTTCTTT
TRBD1	NA	TRBV10-2	TRBJ2-7	CASRDTGGRGEQYF	TGCGCCAGCAGGGACACAGGGGGACGGGGCGAGCAGTACTTC
TRBD1	NA	TRBV13	TRBJ1-2	CASSQKDRGNLGYTF	TGTGCCAGCAGCCAGAAGGACAGGGGGAATTTGGGCTACACCTTC
NA	NA	TRBV27	TRBJ1-1	CASSGRANTEAFF	TGTGCCAGCTCTGGCAGGGCCAACACTGAAGCTTTCTTT
NA	NA	TRBV3-1/TRBV3-2	TRBJ2-1	CASSQDLLAPHEQFF	TGTGCCAGCAGCCAAGATCTGCTAGCCCCCCATGAGCAGTTCTTC
NA	NA	TRBV6-2/TRBV6-3	TRBJ1-2	CASSRGFDGYTF	TGTGCCAGCAGCCGAGGGTTCGATGGCTACACCTTC
NA	NA	TRBV19	TRBJ1-1	CASSTRSMNTEAFF	TGTGCCAGTAGTACGAGGAGCATGAACACTGAAGCTTTCTTT
NA	NA	TRBV28	TRBJ1-3	CASSASPDIHTIYF	TGTGCCAGCAGTGCCTCCCCAGACATTCACACCATATATTTT
NA	NA	TRBV5-1	TRBJ1-2	CASSDPKTGNNYGYTF	TGCGCCAGCAGCGACCCCAAAACAGGGAATAACTATGGCTACACCTTC
NA	NA	TRBV5-5	TRBJ2-7	CASSLAVPEQYF	TGTGCCAGCAGCTTGGCAGTCCCCGAGCAGTACTTC
NA	NA	TRBV6-5	TRBJ1-6	CASSPLDRPNSPLHF	TGTGCCAGCAGTCCACTTGACAGGCCTAATTCACCCCTCCACTTT
NA	NA	TRBV5-4	TRBJ1-2	CASGSTGDGYTF	TGTGCCAGCGGCTCGACGGGGGATGGCTACACCTTC
TRBD1	NA	TRBV11-2	TRBJ2-2	CASSLQGTTGELFF	TGTGCCAGCAGCCTACAGGGGACCACCGGGGAGCTGTTTTTT
NA	NA	TRBV14	TRBJ1-1	CASSLRNPGGSEAFF	TGTGCCAGCAGCCTGAGGAACCCCGGGGGGAGTGAAGCTTTCTTT
NA	NA	TRBV7-8	TRBJ2-3	CASSLVRVF	TGTGCCAGCAGCTTAGTGAGGGTATTT
TRBD1	NA	TRBV24-1	TRBJ2-2	CATSDLWTGNTGELFF	TGTGCCACCAGTGATTTATGGACAGGGAACACCGGGGAGCTGTTTTTT
NA	NA	TRBV6-6	TRBJ1-1	CASSHHSTEAFF	TGTGCCAGCAGCCACCACTCCACTGAAGCTTTCTTT
NA	NA	TRBV28	TRBJ1-2	CASLSGVRVRAYGYTF	TGTGCCAGCCTTTCAGGGGTTCGGGTCCGGGCCTATGGCTACACCTTC
NA	NA	TRBV19	TRBJ1-2	CASKADTSYGYTF	TGTGCCAGTAAAGCAGACACGTCGTATGGCTACACCTTC
NA	NA	TRBV7-2	TRBJ2-3	CASSSSGGFIDTQYF	TGTGCCAGCAGCTCCAGTGGCGGGTTTATAGATACGCAGTATTTT
NA	once	TRBV6-5	TRBJ1-2	CASSYSMRIGSYGYTF	TGTGCCAGCAGTTACTCGATGAGGATTGGGAGCTATGGCTACACCTTC
TRBD2	NA	TRBV30	TRBJ2-1	CAWIPMGLRPGNEQFF	TGTGCCTGGATTCCTATGGGACTACGCCCGGGCAATGAGCAGTTCTTC
NA	NA	TRBV30	TRBJ2-4	CASGGINIQYF	TGTGCCTCAGGTGGTATCAACATTCAGTACTTC
NA	NA	TRBV5-1	TRBJ1-2	CASSSPQGFDGYTF	TGCGCCAGCAGCTCACCACAGGGTTTCGATGGCTACACCTTC
TRBD1	NA	TRBV24-1	TRBJ1-2	CATRGSTGNGYTF	TGTGCCACCAGGGGATCGACAGGGAATGGCTACACCTTC
NA	NA	TRBV5-5	TRBJ2-5	CASSSPGGTTQYF	TGTGCCAGCAGCTCCCCTGGGGGGACGACCCAGTACTTC
NA	once	TRBV2	TRBJ2-7	CASRRLWTPAYEQYF	TGTGCCAGCCGCCGTCTCTGGACACCCGCCTACGAGCAGTACTTC
TRBD1	NA	TRBV29-1	TRBJ1-1	CSVVKGTGNTEAFF	TGCAGCGTTGTGAAGGGGACAGGTAACACTGAAGCTTTCTTT
NA	NA	TRBV21-1	TRBJ2-7	CASSKGQTGGPTYEQYF	TGTGCCAGCAGCAAAGGACAGACAGGGGGACCTACCTACGAGCAGTACTTC
NA	NA	TRBV2	TRBJ1-1	CARPAGRTNTEAFF	TGTGCCCGACCCGCGGGGCGGACCAACACTGAAGCTTTCTTT
TRBD2	NA	TRBV11-2	TRBJ2-2	CASSLASGGAGELFF	TGTGCCAGCAGCTTAGCTAGCGGGGGGGCCGGGGAGCTGTTTTTT
NA	NA	TRBV6-5	TRBJ2-4	CAPRKNIQYF	TGTGCCCCGAGGAAAAACATTCAGTACTTC
NA	NA	TRBV5-1	TRBJ2-1	CASAARTVYNEQFF	TGCGCCAGTGCCGCTCGGACAGTTTACAATGAGCAGTTCTTC
NA	once	TRBV3-1/TRBV3-2	TRBJ1-4	CASSQGAQLNEKLFF	TGTGCCAGCAGCCAAGGGGCACAGCTTAATGAAAAACTGTTTTTT
NA	NA	TRBV9	TRBJ1-1	CASSGRLEGAEAFF	TGTGCCAGCAGCGGTCGGTTGGAGGGCGCTGAAGCTTTCTTT
NA	NA	TRBV19	TRBJ1-1	CASSIGIEGTEAFF	TGTGCCAGTAGTATCGGGATAGAGGGCACTGAAGCTTTCTTT
TRBD1	NA	TRBV7-8	TRBJ2-2	CASSLATGANTGELFF	TGTGCCAGCAGCTTAGCGACAGGGGCTAACACCGGGGAGCTGTTTTTT
NA	NA	TRBV19	TRBJ2-3	CASRRGGTDTQYF	TGTGCCAGTAGGAGGGGGGGGACAGATACGCAGTATTTT
TRBD2	NA	TRBV2	TRBJ2-3	CASSERSGGVDTQYF	TGTGCCAGCAGTGAACGTAGCGGGGGGGTAGATACGCAGTATTTT
TRBD1	NA	TRBV7-9	TRBJ1-2	CASSLSGTGGDSRGYTF	TGTGCCAGCAGCCTCTCCGGGACAGGGGGCGACTCGAGGGGCTACACCTTC
NA	NA	TRBV19	TRBJ1-5	CASRRAGGEGNQPQHF	TGTGCCAGTAGAAGGGCGGGGGGAGAAGGCAATCAGCCCCAGCATTTT
TRBD2	NA	TRBV18	TRBJ2-3	CASSPRIAGGTDTQYF	TGTGCCAGCTCACCAAGGATAGCGGGGGGCACAGATACGCAGTATTTT
NA	NA	TRBV6-5	TRBJ1-1	CASSLLQGNTEAFF	TGTGCCAGCAGTTTGTTACAGGGAAACACTGAAGCTTTCTTT
NA	NA	TRBV5-1	TRBJ2-2	CASSLEGYTGELFF	TGCGCCAGCAGCTTGGAGGGGTACACCGGGGAGCTGTTTTTT
TRBD1	NA	TRBV28	TRBJ1-4	CASNPWDRDNEKLFF	TGTGCCAGCAACCCCTGGGACAGGGATAATGAAAAACTGTTTTTT
NA	NA	TRBV7-9	TRBJ1-1	CASSLAGAAEAFF	TGTGCCAGCAGCTTAGCTGGGGCAGCCGAAGCTTTCTTT
TRBD1	NA	TRBV2	TRBJ2-3	CASSERTGGTDTQYF	TGTGCCAGCAGTGAGAGGACAGGGGGGACAGATACGCAGTATTTT
NA	NA	TRBV13	TRBJ2-3	CASSLGTVTDTQYF	TGTGCCAGCAGCTTAGGGACTGTGACAGATACGCAGTATTTT
TRBD2	NA	TRBV30	TRBJ2-3	CAWGSGGAGDTQYF	TGTGCCTGGGGGAGCGGGGGCGCCGGGGATACGCAGTATTTT
NA	NA	TRBV10-1	TRBJ2-7	CASSESGGSYEQYF	TGCGCCAGCAGTGAGTCGGGGGGCTCCTACGAGCAGTACTTC
NA	NA	TRBV27	TRBJ1-4	CASSLSQSSWTNEKLFF	TGTGCCAGCAGTTTATCGCAGTCCTCGTGGACTAATGAAAAACTGTTTTTT